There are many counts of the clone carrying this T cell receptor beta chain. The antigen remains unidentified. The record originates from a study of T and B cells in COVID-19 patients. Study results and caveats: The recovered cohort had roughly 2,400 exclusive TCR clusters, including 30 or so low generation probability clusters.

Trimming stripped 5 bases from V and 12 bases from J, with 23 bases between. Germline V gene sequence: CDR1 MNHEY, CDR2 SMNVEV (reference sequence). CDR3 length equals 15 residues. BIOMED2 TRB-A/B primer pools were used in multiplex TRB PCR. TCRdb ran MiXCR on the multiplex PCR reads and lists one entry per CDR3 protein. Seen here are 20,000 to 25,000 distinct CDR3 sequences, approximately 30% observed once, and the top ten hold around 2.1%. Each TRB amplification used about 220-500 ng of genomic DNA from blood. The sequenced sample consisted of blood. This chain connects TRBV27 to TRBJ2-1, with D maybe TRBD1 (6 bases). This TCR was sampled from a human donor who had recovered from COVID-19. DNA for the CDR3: TGTGCCAGCAGTCAATTTGGGACAAATCTGACCTCGCAGTTCTTC. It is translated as CASSQFGTNLTSQFF.